Each of the 24 T cell receptor beta chains below was sequenced from the same sample in a study of high-grade serous ovarian cancer treatment subgroups. The data were produced by immunoSEQ multiplex PCR, yet TCRdb's version contains in-frame clones alone and is incomplete. The repertoire includes 19,000 or so clones, roughly four fifths of them detected once, and around 6.4% sits in the top ten. The tumor samples were collected prior to definitive surgery or chemotherapy. The sample comprised tumor tissue. The receptors were sampled from a human donor with high-grade serous ovarian cancer.

The gene calls are TRBV28 and TRBJ2-7, with D perhaps given as TRBD1 or TRBD2 (5 bases each). With 5 bases removed from V and 6 bases from J, the gap between germline ends came to 17 bases. Looked up from germline, CDR1 is MDHEN and CDR2 is SYDVKM. There are 14 residues in the CDR3. For the CDR3, the DNA is TGTGCCAGCAGTCCCGGGACCAAACGGGGCGAGCAGTACTTC. The encoded protein is CASSPGTKRGEQYF.

This chain joins TRBV10-3 and TRBJ2-7, with TRBD2 identical over 11 bases. Germline V CDR1 and CDR2: ENHRY, SYGVKD. Unmatched junction bases numbered 8, after V lost 7 bases and J lost 0 bases. The CDR3 covers 16 residues. The CDR3 protein is CAIKKTSGTSSYEQYF. The CDR3 DNA is TGTGCCATCAAGAAGACTAGCGGGACTAGCTCCTACGAGCAGTACTTC.

V is TRBV27 and J is TRBJ1-2; perhaps TRBD1 as D (5 bases). Germline values: CDR1 MNHEY, CDR2 SMNVEV (reference sequence). The CDR3 has 15 residues. Trimming removed 4 bases from V and 0 bases from J, with 12 bases in between. Here the CDR3 DNA reads TGTGCCAGCAGTTCCTCGGGGGAGGCTAACTATGGCTACACCTTC. Translating gives CASSSSGEANYGYTF.

This clone was seen only once. This chain links TRBV10-3 with TRBJ1-5, with D hard to call. The germline V gene has CDR1 ENHRY and CDR2 SYGVKD. The length of the CDR3 is 15 residues. Trimming took 0 bases from V and 0 from J, leaving 6 bases between them. CDR3 bases: TGTGCCATCAGTGAGTCAGAATATAGCAATCAGCCCCAGCATTTT. This gives the protein CAISESEYSNQPQHF.

The J gene is TRBJ1-3, the V gene TRBV13, with D unclear. The germline CDR1 and CDR2 sequences are PRHDT and FYEKMQ (reference sequence). Between the trimmed V and J ends, which lost 1 base and 1 base, there was a span of 5 bases. This CDR3 has 14 residues. For the CDR3, the DNA is TGTGCCAGCAGCTTAGAGGGATCTGGAAACACCATATATTTT. This translates into CASSLEGSGNTIYF.

Only a few counts were recorded for this clone. The J gene is TRBJ1-5, the V gene TRBV6-6; a possible D gene is TRBD1 (5 bases). This CDR3 has 14 amino acids. CDR1 MNHNY and CDR2 SVGAGI come from the germline V gene (reference sequence). V gave up 4 bases and J gave up 2 bases, with 9 bases separating them. CDR3 region: CASSFQGGNQPQHF. The CDR3 bases are TGTGCCAGCAGTTTTCAGGGTGGCAATCAGCCCCAGCATTTT.

The chain couples TRBV7-2 to TRBJ2-1, with 13 bases identical to TRBD2. This CDR3 has 16 amino acids. The ends lost 5 bases at V and 7 bases at J; junction bases unmatched: 8. The germline CDR1 and CDR2 sequences are SGHTA and FQGNSA. The CDR3 protein is CASSPWTSGSRNEQFF. CDR3 DNA: TGTGCCAGCAGCCCATGGACTAGCGGGAGCCGAAATGAGCAGTTCTTC.

The genes are TRBV18 and TRBJ2-5; D is unresolved. CDR3 length: 14 residues. The V end was cut by 1 base, the J end by 2 bases, with 8 bases between. Germline lookup yields CDR1 KGHSH and CDR2 LQKENI. Here the CDR3 reads CASSPQNSQETQYF. The CDR3 nucleotides read TGTGCCAGCTCACCACAGAACAGTCAAGAGACCCAGTACTTC. Full variable domain (outside the CDR3, taken from reference TRBV18 and TRBJ2-5): NAGVMQNPRHLVRRRGQEARLRCSPMKGHSHVYWYRQLPEEGLKFMVYLQKENIIDESGMPKERFSAEFPKEGPSILRIQQVVRGDSAAYFCASSPQNSQETQYFGPGTRLLVL.

The chain couples TRBV7-2 to TRBJ2-1, with D maybe TRBD2 (5 bases). Trimming stripped 5 bases from V and 6 bases from J, with 14 bases between. Germline assignment: CDR1 SGHTA and CDR2 FQGNSA. The CDR3 loop spans 14 amino acids. In DNA, the CDR3 is TGTGCCAGCAGCCCAATCGGACTGGGCAATGAGCAGTTCTTC. It specifies CASSPIGLGNEQFF. The variable domain in full, with the rest retrieved from reference TRBV7-2 and TRBJ2-1, is GAGVSQSPSNKVTEKGKDVELRCDPISGHTALYWYRQSLGQGLEFLIYFQGNSAPDKSGLPSDRFSAERTGGSVSTLTIQRTQQEDSAVYLCASSPIGLGNEQFFGPGTRLTVL.

The rearrangement joins TRBV2 to TRBJ1-2, with 9 nucleotides matching TRBD1. V dropped 6 bases and J dropped 7; count of bases not matched to a gene: 12. Germline CDR1 is SNHLY and CDR2 is FYNNEI. This CDR3 spans 15 amino acids. The CDR3 DNA follows: TGTGCCAGCAGCCAGGATGGACAGGGGCCGGGTGGCTACACCTTC. Its translation: CASSQDGQGPGGYTF.

V gene TRBV9 combines with J gene TRBJ2-1; the D gene is possibly TRBD2 (6 bases). Germline loops: CDR1 SGDLS, CDR2 YYNGEE. V was pared by 7 bases and J by 2 bases, with 10 bases between. CDR3 length equals 13 residues. Written as DNA, the CDR3 is TGTGCCAGCGGGCGGGGAACCTACAATGAGCAGTTCTTC. Protein sequence: CASGRGTYNEQFF.

The rearrangement uses TRBV4-2 and TRBJ2-5; TRBD2 aligns across 9 bases. Trimming took 2 bases from V and 1 from J; bases not matched to a gene: 5. CDR1 is LGHNA and CDR2 is YNFKEQ in the germline V gene. The length of the CDR3 is 16 residues. CDR3 region: CASSQTSGFSQETQYF. The CDR3 DNA is TGTGCCAGCAGCCAAACTAGCGGGTTCTCCCAAGAGACCCAGTACTTC.

This rearrangement joins TRBV9 to TRBJ2-4, with D unresolved. This CDR3 has 15 residues. V gave up 0 bases and J gave up 0 bases, with 7 bases separating them. CDR1 and CDR2 (germline): SGDLS, YYNGEE. Here the CDR3 reads CASSVGRLAKNIQYF. CDR3 nucleotides: TGTGCCAGCAGCGTAGGGAGACTAGCCAAAAACATTCAGTACTTC. Variable domain in full (rest from reference TRBV9 and TRBJ2-4): DSGVTQTPKHLITATGQRVTLRCSPRSGDLSVYWYQQSLDQGLQFLIQYYNGEERAKGNILERFSAQQFPDLHSELNLSSLELGDSALYFCASSVGRLAKNIQYFGAGTRLSVL.

This clone was seen a handful of times. The chain joins TRBV6-6 to TRBJ1-2; D gene uncertain. Between the trimmed V and J ends, which lost 5 bases and 7 bases, there was a span of 23 bases. The CDR3 spans 16 residues. Looked up from germline, CDR1 is MNHNY and CDR2 is SVGAGI (reference sequence). As DNA, the CDR3 is TGTGCCAGCAGTCCCGTCTCCACCTCCTCATGGAGTGGCTACACCTTC. Its protein is CASSPVSTSSWSGYTF.

The rearrangement joins TRBV7-9 to TRBJ1-1, with D possibly TRBD1 on 6 matching bases. The CDR3 consists of 16 residues. CDR1 is SEHNR and CDR2 is FQNEAQ in the germline V gene (reference sequence). V was trimmed by 0 bases and J by 0 bases, leaving 11 bases between them. The CDR3 bases are TGTGCCAGCAGCTTAGCGGCAGGACAGTTGAACACTGAAGCTTTCTTT. Residues: CASSLAAGQLNTEAFF.

This clone was observed a few times. The chain recombines TRBV27 with TRBJ2-6; no firm D call. CDR1 and CDR2 (germline): MNHEY, SMNVEV (reference sequence). The CDR3 extends over 13 amino acids. V lost 6 bases and J 0 bases, leaving 3 bases between the germline ends. The CDR3 protein is CASRASGANVLTF. The CDR3 DNA reads TGTGCCAGCAGGGCCTCTGGGGCCAACGTCCTGACTTTC.

In its sample, this clone was seen once. The J gene is TRBJ2-5, the V gene TRBV7-2; D possibly corresponds to TRBD1 (5 bases). V was clipped by 1 base and J by 3 bases, with 9 bases between them. This CDR3 comprises 14 residues. The germline V gene has CDR1 SGHTA and CDR2 FQGNSA. CDR3 protein: CASSLGQLKETQYF. The CDR3 DNA is TGTGCCAGCAGCTTAGGACAGTTAAAAGAGACCCAGTACTTC. Variable domain in full (rest from reference TRBV7-2 and TRBJ2-5): GAGVSQSPSNKVTEKGKDVELRCDPISGHTALYWYRQSLGQGLEFLIYFQGNSAPDKSGLPSDRFSAERTGGSVSTLTIQRTQQEDSAVYLCASSLGQLKETQYFGPGTRLLVL.

The CDR3 nucleotides are TGTGCCATCAGTGAGCCCCCGGGACGGAACTATGGCTACACCTTC. Translating gives CAISEPPGRNYGYTF. The V and J genes are TRBV10-3 and TRBJ1-2, with D possibly matching TRBD1 (5 bases). This CDR3 spans 15 amino acids. Per germline, CDR1 ENHRY and CDR2 SYGVKD. The V end lost 2 bases, the J end lost 2 bases, and 12 bases lay between the germline ends.

CDR3 residues: CASSFTGIGIAEAFF. The DNA for the CDR3 is TGTGCCAGCAGTTTCACGGGGATCGGCATCGCTGAAGCTTTCTTT. The chain employs TRBV27 and TRBJ1-1; D ambiguous. The CDR3 has 15 amino acids. V shed 3 bases and J shed 6 bases, with 17 bases lying between them. Looked up from germline, CDR1 is MNHEY and CDR2 is SMNVEV (reference sequence).

The genes are TRBV28 and TRBJ1-1, with no clear D. V gave up 7 bases and J gave up 12 bases, with 15 bases separating them. CDR1 and CDR2 from the germline V gene are MDHEN and SYDVKM. This CDR3 is built from 11 residues. DNA for the CDR3: TGTGCCAGCACCAGGAACCGACAAACTTTCTTT. It translates to CASTRNRQTFF.

This clone was counted a single time. V and J are TRBV4-3 and TRBJ1-3, with TRBD1 as a possible D gene (5 bases). CDR3 length equals 14 residues. V was clipped by 3 bases and J by 2 bases, with 8 bases between them. Looked up from germline, CDR1 is LGHNA and CDR2 is YSLEER. The CDR3 region is CASSHQGTGNTIYF. The CDR3 DNA follows: TGCGCCAGCAGCCACCAGGGAACTGGAAACACCATATATTTT.

This clone was counted between two and nine times. The chain is built from TRBV5-4 and TRBJ2-3; D is possibly TRBD1 or TRBD2 (5 bases each). This CDR3 has 14 residues. The germline CDR1 and CDR2 sequences are SGHNT and YYREEE (reference sequence). Deletions cut 3 bases from V and 6 bases from J, with 14 bases between. The CDR3 DNA reads as TGTGCCAGCAGCTGGGACGAGAGGGAGGATACGCAGTATTTT. Protein: CASSWDEREDTQYF. The full variable domain, completed using reference TRBV5-4 and TRBJ2-3, is ETGVTQSPTHLIKTRGQQVTLRCSSQSGHNTVSWYQQALGQGPQFIFQYYREEENGRGNFPPRFSGLQFPNYSSELNVNALELDDSALYLCASSWDEREDTQYFGPGTRLTVL.

The chain is built from TRBV5-6 and TRBJ1-4, with no clear D. The CDR3 consists of 16 residues. Trimming left V 0 bases short and J 3 bases short, with 12 bases between. CDR1 and CDR2 from the germline V gene are SGHDT and YYEEEE. In DNA form, the CDR3 reads TGTGCCAGCAGCTTGGGGACGGCCACCTCTAATGAAAAACTGTTTTTT. The encoded protein is CASSLGTATSNEKLFF. Full variable domain (rest looked up from reference TRBV5-6 and TRBJ1-4): DAGVTQSPTHLIKTRGQQVTLRCSPKSGHDTVSWYQQALGQGPQFIFQYYEEEERQRGNFPDRFSGHQFPNYSSELNVNALLLGDSALYLCASSLGTATSNEKLFFGSGTQLSVL.

The chain uses TRBV19 and TRBJ1-4; D may be TRBD1 (6 bases). The CDR3 extends over 15 amino acids. V was cut by 9 bases and J by 6 bases, with 20 bases left in between. Per the germline V gene, CDR1 is LNHDA and CDR2 is SQIVND (reference sequence). This CDR3 reads CASSRDTPGDEKLFF. The DNA of the CDR3 is TGTGCCAGCAGCCGGGACACCCCAGGGGATGAAAAACTGTTTTTT.